Listed here are 21 T cell receptor beta chains from one sample, sequenced in a study of blood T cell repertoires in COVID-19. Produced via immunoSEQ multiplex PCR; TCRdb's table is partial and in-frame only. The sample contains around 13,000 clones, 83% of which appear only once. Sequenced material: peripheral blood. The receptors come from a woman in her sixties or seventies with acute or convalescent COVID-19.

The rearrangement links TRBV11-2 to TRBJ1-1; the D is unclear. V was trimmed by 1 base and J by 11 bases, leaving 11 bases between them. This CDR3 comprises 12 residues. CDR1 is SGHAT, CDR2 FQNNGV, per germline. As DNA, the CDR3 is TGTGCCAGCAGCTTAGTCTTCCCCAGGGCTTTCTTT. Amino acids: CASSLVFPRAFF.

The V gene is TRBV7-2, the J gene TRBJ2-5; D is undetermined. The CDR3 extends over 13 amino acids. Trimming took off 2 bases at V and 0 bases at J, with 4 bases between the two ends. From germline, CDR1 is SGHTA and CDR2 FQGNSA. CDR3 nucleotide sequence: TGTGCCAGCAGCTTACCCAACCAAGAGACCCAGTACTTC. Residues: CASSLPNQETQYF.

The V call is TRBV2, the J call TRBJ1-1; TRBD1 might be the D (5 bases). CDR1 and CDR2 (germline): SNHLY, FYNNEI. The V gene lost 8 bases and the J gene lost 6 bases, with 19 bases spanning the gap. The CDR3 covers 14 residues. In DNA, the CDR3 is TGTGCCAGCGGTGGGGACTGGGGGGGTGCTGAAGCTTTCTTT. Translated, it gives CASGGDWGGAEAFF.

This clone was detected only a few times. The chain combines TRBV6-5 with TRBJ1-1, with D perhaps TRBD1 (5 bases). Trimming took 10 bases from V and 5 from J, leaving 23 bases between them. The length of the CDR3 is 15 residues. The germline CDR1 and CDR2 sequences are MNHEY and SVGAGI. The CDR3 sequence is CATTGQGGRRTEAFF. The CDR3 nucleotides read TGTGCCACCACGGGCCAGGGAGGAAGAAGAACTGAAGCTTTCTTT.

This chain joins TRBV7-8 and TRBJ2-7; no definite D call. The CDR3 has 14 amino acids. V was clipped by 5 bases and J by 2 bases, with 13 bases between them. Germline V gene data show CDR1 as SGHVS and CDR2 as FQNEAQ. CDR3 bases: TGTGCCAGCAGCGAGGAAGGCAGAGCCTACGAGCAGTACTTC. Translated, it gives CASSEEGRAYEQYF.

This clone has a handful of counts. The chain couples TRBV2 to TRBJ1-4; D is perhaps TRBD1 (6 bases). The V and J ends lost 2 bases and 5 bases respectively, with 9 bases between them. CDR1 and CDR2 (germline): SNHLY, FYNNEI. This CDR3 region has 14 residues. The CDR3 coding sequence is TGTGCCAGCAGTGAACAGGGGCAAAATGAAAAACTGTTTTTT. Amino acids: CASSEQGQNEKLFF.

This clone was seen a single time. This sequence joins TRBV28 and TRBJ2-7; 7 positions agree with TRBD2. The V segment lost 2 bases and the J segment 2 bases; nucleotides outside the gene matches: 12. CDR3 length: 17 residues. Germline V CDR1 and CDR2: MDHEN, SYDVKM. The CDR3 spells CASSLGGGGAAAYEQYF. Here the CDR3 DNA reads TGTGCCAGCAGTTTAGGGGGGGGAGGGGCAGCCGCCTACGAGCAGTACTTC.

The CDR3, as DNA: TGTGCCAGCAGCTCCGGCGCGCAGGGTACTGAAGCTTTCTTT. This encodes CASSSGAQGTEAFF. The chain uses TRBV9 and TRBJ1-1; D is possibly TRBD1 (5 bases). The germline CDR1 and CDR2 sequences are SGDLS and YYNGEE. V lost 4 bases and J lost 5, with 15 bases in between. This CDR3 region has 14 residues.

J is TRBJ1-5 and V is TRBV13; maybe TRBD1 (5 bases). This CDR3 is built from 13 residues. Looked up from germline, CDR1 is PRHDT and CDR2 is FYEKMQ (reference sequence). Trimming stripped 9 bases from V and 6 bases from J, with 15 bases between. The CDR3: CARGLVRGQPQHF. The CDR3 DNA follows: TGTGCCAGAGGTTTGGTTAGGGGTCAGCCCCAGCATTTT.

A single count supports this clone. CDR3 sequence: CASSRTFRDTEAFF. The DNA of the CDR3 is TGCGCCAGCAGCCGGACGTTCAGGGACACTGAAGCTTTCTTT. The chain recombines TRBV5-1 with TRBJ1-1, with D maybe TRBD1 (5 bases). The V gene lost 4 bases and the J gene lost 3 bases, with 13 bases spanning the gap. CDR1 is SGHRS and CDR2 is YFSETQ in the germline V gene. The CDR3 spans 14 residues.

The rearrangement uses TRBV6-2 or TRBV6-3 and TRBJ2-1; possible D gene TRBD2, 7 bases. This CDR3 is 17 amino acids long. Trimming pared 3 bases from V and 4 bases from J, leaving 19 bases between. Germline V gene data show CDR1 as MNHEY and CDR2 as SVGEGT. The CDR3, as DNA: TGTGCCAGCAGTTATTCGAGTACGGGGGGCGGGTACAATGAGCAGTTCTTC. Translating it yields CASSYSSTGGGYNEQFF.

The chain recombines TRBV28 with TRBJ2-1, with 9 bases matching TRBD2. The ends lost 3 bases at V and 9 bases at J; junction bases unmatched: 9. Germline V gene sequence: CDR1 MDHEN, CDR2 SYDVKM. The CDR3 is 15 amino acids. The CDR3 DNA follows: TGTGCCAGCAGTTTCTTGGCGGGAGGGTCAGGTGAGCAGTTCTTC. Translating it yields CASSFLAGGSGEQFF. The full variable domain, completed using reference TRBV28 and TRBJ2-1, is DVKVTQSSRYLVKRTGEKVFLECVQDMDHENMFWYRQDPGLGLRLIYFSYDVKMKEKGDIPEGYSVSREKKERFSLILESASTNQTSMYLCASSFLAGGSGEQFFGPGTRLTVL.

This clone was recorded once. This chain links TRBV6-5 with TRBJ1-3, with D perhaps TRBD1 (5 bases). Trimming removed 2 bases at V and 0 bases at J, with 8 bases between. Germline V gene lookup returns CDR1 MNHEY and CDR2 SVGAGI. The CDR3 is 15 residues long. The DNA of the CDR3 is TGTGCCAGCAGTTACGACGGGGGCTCTGGAAACACCATATATTTT. Protein product: CASSYDGGSGNTIYF.

In this sample, this clone turned up a few times. The chain couples TRBV9 to TRBJ1-2; 7 bases map to TRBD1. The CDR3 contains 13 residues. Germline-derived CDR1 and CDR2 are SGDLS and YYNGEE. With 0 bases clipped from V and 7 bases from J, the junction kept 3 bases outside the gene matches. The CDR3 spells CASSVVTGTGYTF. In DNA, the CDR3 is TGTGCCAGCAGCGTAGTGACAGGGACTGGCTACACCTTC. Filled out from reference TRBV9 and TRBJ1-2, the complete variable domain reads DSGVTQTPKHLITATGQRVTLRCSPRSGDLSVYWYQQSLDQGLQFLIQYYNGEERAKGNILERFSAQQFPDLHSELNLSSLELGDSALYFCASSVVTGTGYTFGSGTRLTVV.

The V and J genes are TRBV24-1 and TRBJ2-5, with 7 nucleotides matching TRBD1. J gave up 4 bases and V 6 bases, and 10 bases lay outside the gene matches. The V gene's germline CDR1 is KGHDR and CDR2 SFDVKD. The CDR3 consists of 15 residues. The CDR3 nucleotides read TGTGCCACCAGTCTGGGGACAGCGGTGGGAGAGACCCAGTACTTC. This translates into CATSLGTAVGETQYF.

This chain links TRBV21-1 with TRBJ2-2; TRBD2, the table's D call, was not compared with the DNA. TRBV21-1 is a listed pseudogene. CDR3 length equals 16 residues. CDR3 in DNA: TGTGCCAGCAGCAAAGGGCGTTCTAGCAACACCGGGGAGCTGTTTTTT. Translation gives CASSKGRSSNTGELFF.

V gene TRBV3-1 (or the pseudogene TRBV3-2) combines with J gene TRBJ2-5; D unresolved. Germline lookup yields CDR1 LGHDT and CDR2 YNNKEL (reference sequence). Trimming removed 4 bases from V and 4 bases from J, with 7 bases in between. The CDR3 spans 12 residues. CDR3 nucleotides: TGTGCCAGCAGCCCTAATAGAGAGACCCAGTACTTC. Amino acid sequence: CASSPNRETQYF.

This chain uses TRBV28 with TRBJ1-2; 11 positions match TRBD1. The CDR3 length is 16 residues. V shed 6 bases, J shed 8 bases, and the junction held 14 bases outside the gene matches. Germline CDR1 reads MDHEN; CDR2 reads SYDVKM. Here the CDR3 DNA reads TGTGCCAGCAGCCCGAATCCGGGACAGGGGGGACTCGGCTACACCTTC. Translated: CASSPNPGQGGLGYTF.

The chain links TRBV24-1 to TRBJ2-5, with 7 bases aligning to TRBD2. Looked up from germline, CDR1 is KGHDR and CDR2 is SFDVKD. This CDR3 contains 16 residues. The V and J ends lost 3 bases and 1 base, in that order; junction bases with no gene match: 7. CDR3 coding DNA: TGTGCCACCAGTGATGGGGCGGGAGTCCCCCAAGAGACCCAGTACTTC. Its protein is CATSDGAGVPQETQYF.

The chain joins TRBV2 to TRBJ2-5; D is possibly TRBD1 (5 bases). The CDR3 covers 13 residues. The ends were cut back, 5 bases at V and 1 base at J, with 8 bases in the middle. In germline, CDR1 is SNHLY, CDR2 FYNNEI. The CDR3 region is CASSWQGQETQYF. In DNA, the CDR3 is TGTGCCAGCAGTTGGCAGGGCCAAGAGACCCAGTACTTC. Variable domain in full (rest from reference TRBV2 and TRBJ2-5): EPEVTQTPSHQVTQMGQEVILRCVPISNHLYFYWYRQILGQKVEFLVSFYNNEISEKSEIFDDQFSVERPDGSNFTLKIRSTKLEDSAMYFCASSWQGQETQYFGPGTRLLVL.

This CDR3 reads CASSLTTGVNQPQHF. The CDR3 DNA sequence: TGTGCCAGCAGTTTGACGACAGGGGTCAATCAGCCCCAGCATTTT. V and J are TRBV6-5 and TRBJ1-5; 8 bases agree with TRBD1. The CDR3 spans 15 residues. Germline V gene sequence: CDR1 MNHEY, CDR2 SVGAGI. Trimming took 4 bases from V and 3 from J; bases not matched to a gene: 5.